The 32 T cell receptor beta chains listed next were all sequenced from one sample in a study of T cell responses to AZD1222 COVID-19 vaccine. Generated by immunoSEQ multiplex PCR, the TCRdb table keeps only in-frame clones and is missing some. In the table there are approximately 190,000 clones, over 80% of which are singletons. This specimen was peripheral blood, taken on day 0 of MenACWY control vaccination. Receptors were obtained from an adult in good health.

For this clone: One end of the junction is discordant with germline, which a read error may explain. The same CDR3 arises from other DNA sequences in this sample as well. V gene TRBV4-2 combines with J gene TRBJ1-3; D not certain. The length of the CDR3 is 17 residues. CDR1 is LGHNA, CDR2 YNFKEQ, per germline. Written as DNA, the CDR3 is TGTGCTAGCAGCCAAGAAACCCCGGAGCTCTCTGGAAACACCATATATTTT. It codes for CASSQETPELSGNTIYF.

This clone was recorded only once. The chain carries TRBV11-2 and TRBJ2-1; the match to TRBD2 covers 9 bases. The CDR3 consists of 15 residues. From germline, CDR1 is SGHAT and CDR2 FQNNGV. V trimming: 3 bases; J trimming: 5 bases; junction bases outside the gene matches: 5. CDR3 DNA: TGTGCCAGCAGCTTCCAGCGGGGGGCCAACAATGAGCAGTTCTTC. Encoded protein: CASSFQRGANNEQFF.

The V call is TRBV12-5, the J call TRBJ1-2, with TRBD1 matching over 9 bases. Germline V lookup: CDR1 LGHNT, CDR2 FRNRAP. The CDR3 length is 14 residues. V trimming: 5 bases; J trimming: 6 bases; junction bases outside the gene matches: 7. CDR3 DNA: TGTGCTAGTGGTGTGGGACAGGGAGGCGATGGCTACACCTTC. This codes for CASGVGQGGDGYTF.

The gene calls are TRBV27 and TRBJ1-1; TRBD1 matches at 9 bases. CDR3 size: 15 residues. CDR1 and CDR2 (germline): MNHEY, SMNVEV (reference sequence). V dropped 6 bases and J dropped 4; count of bases not matched to a gene: 9. The chain's CDR3 is CASSQQTGGITEAFF. As DNA, the CDR3 is TGTGCCAGCAGCCAACAGACAGGGGGGATCACTGAAGCTTTCTTT.

The chain is built from TRBV5-4 and TRBJ2-1, with D perhaps matching TRBD1 or TRBD2 (5 bases each). CDR3 length: 15 residues. V lost 7 bases, J lost 6 bases, and 20 bases lay in between. Germline loops: CDR1 SGHNT, CDR2 YYREEE (reference sequence). The CDR3 is CASSGTVGSANEQFF. Here the CDR3 DNA reads TGTGCCAGCTCCGGGACGGTAGGGAGCGCCAATGAGCAGTTCTTC.

The V and J genes are TRBV3-1 (or the pseudogene TRBV3-2) and TRBJ2-6; 7 bases agree with TRBD1. This CDR3 spans 17 amino acids. J lost 0 bases, V lost 4 bases, and 6 bases had no gene match. Germline assignment: CDR1 LGHDT and CDR2 YNNKEL (reference sequence). Here the CDR3 DNA reads TGTGCCAGCAGCCCTTTCGACAGGGCCTCTGGGGCCAACGTCCTGACTTTC. Encoded protein: CASSPFDRASGANVLTF.

The genes are TRBV3-1 (or the pseudogene TRBV3-2) and TRBJ1-2; D is undetermined. Germline-derived CDR1 and CDR2 are LGHDT and YNNKEL (reference sequence). Deletions cut 3 bases from V and 0 bases from J, with 5 bases between. The CDR3 has 13 amino acids. The chain's CDR3 is CASSHQSNYGYTF. DNA of the CDR3: TGTGCCAGCAGCCACCAGTCTAACTATGGCTACACCTTC.

In its sample, this clone was seen once. The chain recombines TRBV7-8 with TRBJ2-1, with 9 positions matching TRBD2. Germline loops: CDR1 SGHVS, CDR2 FQNEAQ. This CDR3 comprises 16 residues. With V trimmed by 5 bases and J by 7 bases, 12 bases remained unmatched. CDR3 region: CASSTLAGEARNEQFF. The CDR3 region has the DNA TGTGCCAGCAGCACCTTAGCGGGAGAAGCAAGGAATGAGCAGTTCTTC.

The V call is TRBV28, the J call TRBJ2-3, with 7 bases that match TRBD2. The CDR3 sequence is 14 residues long. Germline V CDR1 and CDR2: MDHEN, SYDVKM. The V and J ends lost 3 bases and 0 bases, in that order; junction bases with no gene match: 0. The CDR3 sequence is CASSFSGSTDTQYF. The CDR3 DNA reads as TGTGCCAGCAGTTTTAGCGGGAGCACAGATACGCAGTATTTT.

V and J are TRBV18 and TRBJ2-1; 10 nucleotides match TRBD2. In germline, CDR1 is KGHSH, CDR2 LQKENI. V was clipped by 6 bases and J by 10 bases; unmatched bases: 6. This CDR3 region has 13 residues. DNA for the CDR3: TGTGCCAGCTCTCGGACTAGCGGAGGAGAGCAGTTCTTC. It codes for CASSRTSGGEQFF.

Turning to this clone: Other DNA sequences from this sample encode an identical CDR3 as well. This chain joins TRBV24-1 and TRBJ2-5; D gene uncertain. CDR1 is KGHDR, CDR2 SFDVKD, per germline. V lost 2 bases to trimming and J lost 2 bases, with 8 bases between them. This CDR3 has 14 residues. The CDR3 spells CATSDSGRQETQYF. CDR3 DNA sequence: TGTGCCACCAGTGATTCAGGAAGGCAAGAGACCCAGTACTTC.

The V and J genes are TRBV27 and TRBJ2-5; 7 bases are shared with TRBD2. From germline, CDR1 is MNHEY and CDR2 SMNVEV (reference sequence). Germline trimming cut 1 base from V and 5 bases from J; bases unmatched to any gene: 7. The CDR3 has 15 amino acids. The chain's CDR3 is CASSLLAGEEETQYF. The CDR3 coding sequence is TGTGCCAGCAGTTTATTGGCGGGAGAGGAGGAGACCCAGTACTTC.

The rearrangement joins TRBV14 to TRBJ2-2; D is perhaps TRBD1 (6 bases). Germline CDR1 is SGHDN and CDR2 is FVKESK. This CDR3 has 16 amino acids. The V end was cut by 4 bases, the J end by 0 bases, with 12 bases between. The CDR3 DNA follows: TGTGCCAGCAGCCGTGAGGACAGCGCGAACACCGGGGAGCTGTTTTTT. Protein product: CASSREDSANTGELFF.

The chain combines TRBV6-2 or TRBV6-3 with TRBJ1-5, with 10 bases aligning to TRBD1. CDR3 length: 16 amino acids. V shed 4 bases, J shed 6 bases, and the junction held 9 bases outside the gene matches. The V gene's germline CDR1 is MNHEY and CDR2 SVGEGT. This chain's CDR3 is CASSFRDRGRGQPQHF. CDR3 DNA sequence: TGTGCCAGCAGTTTCCGGGACAGGGGAAGGGGTCAGCCCCAGCATTTT.

The V gene is TRBV5-6, the J gene TRBJ2-7; TRBD1 matches at 8 bases. The germline V gene encodes CDR1 SGHDT and CDR2 YYEEEE. V lost 4 bases, J lost 4 bases, and 7 bases stayed unmatched. The CDR3 runs to 14 residues. The CDR3 region is CASSPGGGSYEQYF. The CDR3 nucleotides are TGTGCCAGCAGCCCAGGGGGCGGGTCGTACGAGCAGTACTTC.

The V and J genes are TRBV4-2 and TRBJ2-3; no clear D gene. There are 17 residues in the CDR3. The V end lost 0 bases, the J end lost 1 base, and 14 bases lay between the germline ends. Per germline, CDR1 LGHNA and CDR2 YNFKEQ. The CDR3 reads CASSQDANRIGTDTQYF. As DNA, the CDR3 is TGTGCCAGCAGCCAAGATGCGAACAGAATCGGCACAGATACGCAGTATTTT.

The V gene is TRBV27, the J gene TRBJ2-7; 9 nucleotides match TRBD1. Germline CDR1 MNHEY, CDR2 SMNVEV (reference sequence). The CDR3 length is 15 residues. V was pared by 5 bases and J by 3 bases, with 8 bases of the junction left unmatched. CDR3 protein: CASSPTGQGFYEQYF. As DNA, the CDR3 is TGTGCCAGCAGTCCAACGGGACAGGGATTCTACGAGCAGTACTTC.

The chain employs TRBV19 and TRBJ2-1, with TRBD2 matching over 7 bases. J lost 0 bases, V lost 6 bases, and 8 bases had no gene match. The germline gives CDR1 LNHDA, CDR2 SQIVND (reference sequence). The CDR3 has 16 amino acids. In DNA, the CDR3 is TGTGCCAGTAGAGACCGAGCGGGGAGCTCCTACAATGAGCAGTTCTTC. As protein: CASRDRAGSSYNEQFF.

This clone came up once. The CDR3 DNA reads as TGTGCCAGCAGCGGGGGTCTAGCGGGAGCCGGGGAGCTGTTTTTT. Translating it yields CASSGGLAGAGELFF. The J gene is TRBJ2-2, the V gene TRBV9; 10 nucleotides agree with TRBD2. V dropped 3 bases and J dropped 6; count of bases not matched to a gene: 5. CDR3 length: 15 residues. The V gene's germline CDR1 is SGDLS and CDR2 YYNGEE.

The chain joins TRBV10-3 to TRBJ2-5, with 12 nucleotides matching TRBD2. The V and J ends lost 2 bases and 2 bases, in that order; junction bases with no gene match: 0. CDR1 and CDR2 (germline): ENHRY, SYGVKD. The CDR3 has 15 residues. CDR3 DNA sequence: TGTGCCATCAGTGAGACTAGCGGGGGGCAAGAGACCCAGTACTTC. It encodes CAISETSGGQETQYF.

V is TRBV28 and J is TRBJ1-2; TRBD1 aligns across 9 bases. The CDR3 is 13 amino acids. J was trimmed by 2 bases and V by 5 bases; bases with no gene match: 0. The germline gives CDR1 MDHEN, CDR2 SYDVKM. CDR3 in DNA: TGTGCCAGCAGTACAGGGGGCAACTATGGCTACACCTTC. Translated, it gives CASSTGGNYGYTF.

This chain links TRBV10-3 with TRBJ1-1, with 8 bases matching TRBD1. Germline V gene data show CDR1 as ENHRY and CDR2 as SYGVKD. Germline trimming cut 5 bases from V and 4 bases from J; bases unmatched to any gene: 6. There are 14 residues in the CDR3. DNA of the CDR3: TGTGCCATCAGTCCAGGGGGCGACGGCACTGAAGCTTTCTTT. It specifies CAISPGGDGTEAFF.

This rearrangement joins TRBV4-1 to TRBJ2-3, with D tentatively TRBD1 (5 bases). Looked up from germline, CDR1 is MGHRA and CDR2 is YSYEKL. The CDR3 runs 15 residues. V shed 4 bases and J shed 4 bases, with 15 bases lying between them. CDR3: CASSRDSAPADTQYF. The CDR3 DNA reads as TGCGCCAGCAGCCGAGACAGTGCCCCCGCAGATACGCAGTATTTT.

This chain links TRBV18 with TRBJ1-2; the match to TRBD1 covers 9 bases. This CDR3 spans 19 amino acids. Germline V gene lookup returns CDR1 KGHSH and CDR2 LQKENI. The V and J ends lost 3 bases and 4 bases, in that order; junction bases with no gene match: 18. The CDR3 DNA reads TGTGCCAGCTCACCCCTCCGACAGGGGGACGTTCAGGGGTTCTATGGCTACACCTTC. Protein sequence: CASSPLRQGDVQGFYGYTF.

The CDR3 bases are TGTGCCAGCAGTTCCCTCTTGACAGGGAGGTACAATGAGCAGTTCTTC. It encodes CASSSLLTGRYNEQFF. The rearrangement uses TRBV6-2 or TRBV6-3 and TRBJ2-1; perhaps TRBD1 as D (7 bases). CDR3 length: 16 residues. Germline V lookup: CDR1 MNHEY, CDR2 SVGEGT. V was pared by 4 bases and J by 4 bases, with 17 bases between.

The rearrangement joins TRBV2 to TRBJ2-7; possibly TRBD1 for D (6 bases). V lost 5 bases, J lost 1 base, and 15 bases lay in between. CDR1 and CDR2 (germline): SNHLY, FYNNEI. This CDR3 comprises 15 residues. CDR3 protein: CASSYQGLSSYEQYF. CDR3 sequence (DNA): TGTGCCAGCAGTTACCAGGGGTTATCTTCCTACGAGCAGTACTTC.

The J gene is TRBJ2-5, the V gene TRBV19; weak D call: TRBD1 (6 bases). CDR3 size: 13 residues. Trimming pared 10 bases from V and 2 bases from J, leaving 14 bases between. The germline CDR1 and CDR2 sequences are LNHDA and SQIVND (reference sequence). CDR3 nucleotides: TGTGCCACCGCAAGGACAGCGCAAGAGACCCAGTACTTC. As protein: CATARTAQETQYF.

This clone was observed once. The chain joins TRBV19 to TRBJ2-7; 9 bases match TRBD2. The CDR3 runs to 15 residues. J lost 1 base, V lost 8 bases, and 9 bases had no gene match. Germline loops: CDR1 LNHDA, CDR2 SQIVND (reference sequence). DNA for the CDR3: TGTGCCAGTTCGGCCGGGACTAGCACTTCCTACGAGCAGTACTTC. Translation gives CASSAGTSTSYEQYF.

The genes are TRBV19 and TRBJ2-6, with 8 nucleotides matching TRBD1. Germline V lookup: CDR1 LNHDA, CDR2 SQIVND (reference sequence). After removal of 7 bases from V and 0 bases from J, the junction contained 11 bases not matched to a gene. This CDR3 contains 18 residues. The DNA of the CDR3 is TGTGCCAGTATGACGGACAGGGCCCTCAGCTCTGGGGCCAACGTCCTGACTTTC. Translation gives CASMTDRALSSGANVLTF. Looking up the rest from reference TRBV19 and TRBJ2-6 gives the full variable domain: DGGITQSPKYLFRKEGQNVTLSCEQNLNHDAMYWYRQDPGQGLRLIYYSQIVNDFQKGDIAEGYSVSREKKESFPLTVTSAQKNPTAFYLCASMTDRALSSGANVLTFGAGSRLTVL.

CDR3 DNA: TGTGCCAGCAGCCCCCGGAGAGGCTCTGGGGCCAACGTCCTGACTTTC. Protein: CASSPRRGSGANVLTF. The chain joins TRBV7-2 to TRBJ2-6; D remains unclear. The CDR3 contains 16 residues. V was trimmed by 5 bases and J by 0 bases, leaving 11 bases between them. The germline V gene has CDR1 SGHTA and CDR2 FQGNSA.

The chain links TRBV28 to TRBJ2-5, with D possibly TRBD1 on 6 matching bases. The CDR3 loop spans 12 amino acids. Trimming took 6 bases from V and 5 from J, leaving 10 bases between them. CDR1 is MDHEN, CDR2 SYDVKM, per germline. The CDR3 DNA reads TGTGCCAGCAGACAGGGTTCGGAGACCCAGTACTTC. Residues: CASRQGSETQYF.

The chain is built from TRBV28 and TRBJ2-7, with TRBD1 matching 7 bases. The CDR3 runs to 15 residues. V shed 7 bases and J 3 bases; nucleotides not matched to a gene: 12. The germline gives CDR1 MDHEN, CDR2 SYDVKM. DNA of the CDR3: TGTGCCAGCAATCAAAATGGTAACAGGGGCTACGAGCAGTACTTC. Translating gives CASNQNGNRGYEQYF.